These 17 T cell receptor beta chains were sequenced from one sample in a study of T cell changes during pregnancy in multiple sclerosis. Sequencing was performed with immunoSEQ multiplex PCR; in TCRdb, only in-frame clones are kept and a portion is missing. Of about 89,000 clones in the sample, over 90% are singletons; the top ten hold more than 0.8%. The sequenced sample was peripheral blood, obtained in the third trimester of pregnancy. The source is a female donor with multiple sclerosis, enrolled in a pregnancy study.

This chain links TRBV7-3 with TRBJ2-2, with 9 bases matching TRBD2. From germline, CDR1 is SGHTA and CDR2 FQGTGA. This CDR3 spans 16 amino acids. Germline trimming cut 4 bases from V and 4 bases from J; bases unmatched to any gene: 7. The CDR3 region is CASSSLAGLATGELFF. CDR3 DNA: TGTGCCAGCAGCTCCCTAGCGGGATTGGCCACCGGGGAGCTGTTTTTT.

The sample holds one count of this clone. V and J are TRBV5-6 and TRBJ2-4; 7 nucleotides line up with TRBD1. Germline V CDR1 and CDR2: SGHDT, YYEEEE. V was pared by 4 bases and J by 7 bases, with 8 bases of the junction left unmatched. CDR3 size: 14 residues. The CDR3 loop reads CASSIWTGANIQYF. The CDR3 coding sequence is TGTGCCAGCAGCATATGGACAGGTGCGAACATTCAGTACTTC.

CDR3 coding DNA: TGTGCCTGGAGTGTACCCCCGTTTGCGCGGTTCGGAATTGGTAACGAGCAGTACTTC. Its translation: CAWSVPPFARFGIGNEQYF. The rearrangement links TRBV30 to TRBJ2-7; D is ambiguous. In germline, CDR1 is GTSNPN, CDR2 SVGIG (reference sequence). V was clipped by 0 bases and J by 5 bases, with 29 bases between them. CDR3 length equals 19 residues. Combining the CDR3 with reference TRBV30 and TRBJ2-7 gives the whole variable domain SQTIHQWPATLVQPVGSPLSLECTVEGTSNPNLYWYRQAAGRGLQLLFYSVGIGQISSEVPQNLSASRPQDRQFILSSKKLLLSDSGFYLCAWSVPPFARFGIGNEQYFGPGTRLTVT.

The chain is built from TRBV5-1 and TRBJ1-3; no clear D. In germline, CDR1 is SGHRS, CDR2 YFSETQ. This CDR3 is 15 amino acids long. The ends were cut back, 0 bases at V and 4 bases at J, with 11 bases in the middle. Written as DNA, the CDR3 is TGCGCCAGCAGCTTGGCGTTGCAACTCGGAAACACCATATATTTT. This sequence encodes CASSLALQLGNTIYF.

CDR3 bases: TGTGCCAGCAGCAAAAGGACAGGGATTATGGACACTGAAGCTTTCTTT. Translated: CASSKRTGIMDTEAFF. The chain employs TRBV14 and TRBJ1-1, with 8 positions matching TRBD1. CDR3 length: 16 residues. V gave up 5 bases and J gave up 3 bases; unmatched junction bases: 11. Per the germline V gene, CDR1 is SGHDN and CDR2 is FVKESK.

This sequence joins TRBV9 and TRBJ2-6; 8 nucleotides agree with TRBD2. Looked up from germline, CDR1 is SGDLS and CDR2 is YYNGEE. The V segment lost 0 bases and the J segment 4 bases; nucleotides outside the gene matches: 6. This CDR3 is built from 17 residues. The CDR3 here is CASSVGSGGFGANVLTF. CDR3 nucleotides: TGTGCCAGCAGCGTAGGGAGCGGGGGCTTCGGGGCCAACGTCCTGACTTTC.

This chain connects TRBV28 to TRBJ1-5; D remains unclear. CDR3 length: 13 amino acids. In germline, CDR1 is MDHEN, CDR2 SYDVKM. V dropped 8 bases and J dropped 3 bases, with 11 bases sitting between them. In DNA, the CDR3 is TGTGCCAGCTCGATCGGGTTCAATCAGCCCCAGCATTTT. Translating gives CASSIGFNQPQHF.

V and J are TRBV6-1 and TRBJ2-2; 11 bases match TRBD2. The CDR3 covers 15 residues. V was clipped by 2 bases and J by 4 bases; unmatched bases: 0. Germline-derived CDR1 and CDR2 are MNHNS and SASEGT. CDR3 amino acids: CASSETSGSTGELFF. The CDR3 DNA follows: TGTGCCAGCAGTGAAACTAGCGGGAGCACCGGGGAGCTGTTTTTT.

This sequence joins TRBV4-1 and TRBJ2-2, with D possibly matching TRBD1 (6 bases). There are 13 residues in the CDR3. Germline-derived CDR1 and CDR2 are MGHRA and YSYEKL. Trimming stripped 8 bases from V and 4 bases from J, with 11 bases between. The CDR3 loop is CASGNRVTGELFF. CDR3 coding DNA: TGCGCCAGCGGAAACAGGGTCACCGGGGAGCTGTTTTTT.

The J gene is TRBJ2-2, the V gene TRBV7-2, with 7 bases that match TRBD2. This CDR3 has 15 amino acids. The J segment lost 4 bases and the V segment lost 6 bases, leaving 8 bases of the junction unmatched. Germline assignment: CDR1 SGHTA and CDR2 FQGNSA. CDR3 nucleotide sequence: TGTGCCAGCAGGGGAAGGGAGGGCCCCACCGGGGAGCTGTTTTTT. Its protein is CASRGREGPTGELFF.

This chain connects TRBV29-1 to TRBJ2-7; TRBD1 aligns across 7 bases. This CDR3 is 12 amino acids long. V gave up 4 bases and J gave up 6 bases; unmatched junction bases: 6. The V gene's germline CDR1 is SQVTM and CDR2 ANQGSEA. The CDR3 is CSVAKGAGEQYF. In DNA form, the CDR3 reads TGCAGCGTTGCAAAGGGGGCGGGCGAGCAGTACTTC.

The chain links TRBV19 to TRBJ2-7, with D tentatively TRBD1 (6 bases). Germline V gives CDR1 LNHDA, CDR2 SQIVND (reference sequence). V was cut by 7 bases and J by 4 bases, with 14 bases left in between. The CDR3 spans 13 residues. The CDR3 loop is CASTPGEGYEQYF. The CDR3 DNA is TGTGCCAGTACCCCAGGGGAAGGGTACGAGCAGTACTTC.

The CDR3 reads CASSTTGTGEREQYF. In nucleotides, the CDR3 is TGTGCCAGCAGTACAACCGGGACAGGGGAACGGGAGCAGTACTTC. The chain employs TRBV2 and TRBJ2-7, with 10 positions matching TRBD1. Germline lookup yields CDR1 SNHLY and CDR2 FYNNEI. The trim removed 5 bases at V and 7 bases at J, leaving 11 bases unmatched. This CDR3 has 15 residues.

This chain connects TRBV20-1 to TRBJ2-7; no clear D. Trimming took off 1 base at V and 2 bases at J, with 3 bases between the two ends. The CDR3 is made up of 11 amino acids. Germline CDR1 and CDR2: DFQATT and SNEGSKA (reference sequence). In DNA form, the CDR3 reads TGCAGTGCTAGAGCCACCTACGAGCAGTACTTC. Its translation: CSARATYEQYF.

The V and J genes are TRBV9 and TRBJ2-3; 10 bases fit TRBD2. This CDR3 is 15 amino acids long. The junction had 5 bases not matched to a gene; V was cut back by 3 bases and J by 4 bases. Germline V gene data show CDR1 as SGDLS and CDR2 as YYNGEE. The CDR3 DNA sequence: TGTGCCAGCAGCGAAAGCGGGAGGGCCCCAGATACGCAGTATTTT. This gives the protein CASSESGRAPDTQYF.

The genes are TRBV5-4 and TRBJ2-1; 8 bases are shared with TRBD2. From germline, CDR1 is SGHNT and CDR2 YYREEE (reference sequence). The CDR3 runs 17 residues. The junction had 15 bases not matched to a gene; V was cut back by 4 bases and J by 6 bases. The CDR3 is CASSTLTGAGVPNEQFF. The CDR3 coding sequence is TGTGCCAGCAGCACACTGACCGGAGCGGGAGTACCCAATGAGCAGTTCTTC.

The rearrangement joins TRBV18 to TRBJ2-7; a weak D match, TRBD2 (6 bases). This CDR3 contains 13 residues. The germline gives CDR1 KGHSH, CDR2 LQKENI. Trimming stripped 6 bases from V and 3 bases from J, with 12 bases between. The CDR3 DNA is TGTGCCAGCTCCTCAAAGGAGGGCTACGAGCAGTACTTC. Its translation is CASSSKEGYEQYF.